This is a list of T cell receptor beta chains from one sample in a study of blood T cell repertoires in COVID-19. Generated by immunoSEQ multiplex PCR, the TCRdb table keeps only in-frame clones and is missing some. In the table there are over 200,000 clones, around 90% of which are singletons. The sequenced sample was peripheral blood. These receptor sequences come from a person aged 18-30 years with COVID-19, enrolled during active disease. The CDR3 runs from the conserved cysteine through the conserved F or W. Fields, in order: clone size, D gene, J gene, V gene, CDR3 protein, CDR3 DNA. A D gene is named only where the DNA matches it firmly. The listing skips clone size in some rows; elsewhere it reads once, few, many or a size class.

-,-,TRBJ1-4,TRBV6-6,CASSSPGDNEKLFF,TGTGCCAGCAGCTCCCCAGGGGATAATGAAAAACTGTTTTTT
few,-,TRBJ1-1,TRBV14,CASSQVTFGTEAFF,TGTGCCAGCAGCCAAGTGACTTTTGGCACTGAAGCTTTCTTT
-,TRBD1,TRBJ1-1,TRBV11-2,CASSSPGGSGNTEAFF,TGTGCCAGCAGCTCCCCAGGGGGTTCAGGAAACACTGAAGCTTTCTTT
-,TRBD1,TRBJ2-7,TRBV13,CASAGQGYEQYF,TGTGCCAGCGCGGGACAGGGGTACGAGCAGTACTTC
-,TRBD2,TRBJ2-1,TRBV3-1/TRBV3-2,CASKRGGRGSSYNEQFF,TGTGCCAGCAAGCGGGGAGGGAGGGGTAGCTCCTACAATGAGCAGTTCTTC
-,-,TRBJ2-7,TRBV7-9,CASSPLGSYEQYF,TGTGCCAGCAGCCCCCTCGGGAGCTACGAGCAGTACTTC
-,-,TRBJ1-5,TRBV7-2,CASSLMPGSDQPQHF,TGTGCCAGCAGCTTAATGCCAGGGTCTGATCAGCCCCAGCATTTT
-,-,TRBJ2-2,TRBV30,CAWTWDFTGELFF,TGTGCCTGGACTTGGGACTTCACCGGGGAGCTGTTTTTT
-,-,TRBJ1-2,TRBV7-8,CASSLVTGLNYGYTF,TGTGCCAGCAGCTTAGTTACAGGGCTGAACTATGGCTACACCTTC
-,TRBD1,TRBJ2-2,TRBV5-1,CASSFSGTDAGELFF,TGCGCCAGCAGCTTTTCCGGGACAGATGCCGGGGAGCTGTTTTTT
-,TRBD2,TRBJ2-7,TRBV4-1,CASSRGSGSYEQYF,TGCGCCAGCAGCCGAGGGAGCGGGAGCTACGAGCAGTACTTC
-,TRBD2,TRBJ2-7,TRBV27,CASSSLAGGSYEQYF,TGTGCCAGCAGCTCTCTAGCGGGAGGATCCTACGAGCAGTACTTC
-,TRBD1,TRBJ1-1,TRBV3-1/TRBV3-2,CASSPDRDMSTEAFF,TGTGCCAGCAGCCCTGACAGGGATATGAGCACTGAAGCTTTCTTT
-,TRBD2,TRBJ2-1,TRBV7-2,CASSFVAGSVEQFF,TGTGCCAGCAGCTTCGTAGCGGGATCAGTAGAGCAGTTCTTC
-,TRBD2,TRBJ2-7,TRBV9,CASSRTSGAYEQYF,TGTGCCAGCAGTCGGACTAGCGGGGCCTACGAGCAGTACTTC
-,TRBD2,TRBJ2-5,TRBV6-5,CASSYAGRETQYF,TGTGCCAGCAGTTACGCCGGGAGGGAGACCCAGTACTTC
-,-,TRBJ1-2,TRBV9,CASSPRGEAGDARDGYTF,TGTGCCAGCAGCCCCCGGGGGGAGGCAGGGGATGCCCGGGATGGCTACACCTTC
-,TRBD1,TRBJ1-1,TRBV14,CASSPQGATHEAFF,TGTGCCAGCAGCCCACAGGGGGCCACCCATGAAGCTTTCTTT
-,-,TRBJ2-2,TRBV5-4,CASTRPDTGELFF,TGTGCCAGCACCCGCCCAGACACCGGGGAGCTGTTTTTT
-,-,TRBJ2-7,TRBV7-2,CASSLVPGSIYEQYF,TGTGCCAGCAGCTTAGTACCCGGGAGCATCTACGAGCAGTACTTC
-,-,TRBJ1-1,TRBV6-1,CASSERGNTEAFF,TGTGCCAGCAGTGAAAGGGGGAACACTGAAGCTTTCTTT
once,TRBD2,TRBJ2-1,TRBV29-1,CSVDGLAGEQFF,TGCAGCGTTGACGGACTAGCGGGTGAGCAGTTCTTC
-,TRBD1,TRBJ2-2,TRBV28,CASSWRLSGQGPGELFF,TGTGCCAGCAGTTGGCGCTTATCGGGACAGGGGCCCGGGGAGCTGTTTTTT
-,TRBD1,TRBJ1-2,TRBV9,CASSPGQGGGTF,TGTGCCAGCAGCCCAGGACAGGGTGGGGGCACCTTC